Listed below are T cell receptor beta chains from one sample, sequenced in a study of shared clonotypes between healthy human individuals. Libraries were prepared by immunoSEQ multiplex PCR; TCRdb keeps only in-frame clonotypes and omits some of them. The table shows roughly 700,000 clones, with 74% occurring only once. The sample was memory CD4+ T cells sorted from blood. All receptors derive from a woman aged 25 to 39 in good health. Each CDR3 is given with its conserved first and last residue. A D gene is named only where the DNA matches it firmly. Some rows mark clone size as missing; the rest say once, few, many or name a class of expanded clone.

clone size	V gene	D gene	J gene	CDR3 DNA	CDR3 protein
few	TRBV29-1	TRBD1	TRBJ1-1	TGCAGCGTTGGAACACAGGGGCACACTGAAGCTTTCTTT	CSVGTQGHTEAFF
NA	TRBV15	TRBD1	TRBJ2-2	TGTGCCACCAGTACCCGACAGGGGTTTGTTACCGGGGAGCTGTTTTTT	CATSTRQGFVTGELFF
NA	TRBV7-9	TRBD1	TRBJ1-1	TGTGCCAGCAGCCGACCGGGACAGGGAGTTGGGGACACTGAAGCTTTCTTT	CASSRPGQGVGDTEAFF
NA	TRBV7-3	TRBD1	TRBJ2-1	TGTGCCAGCAGCTCGGGGACAGCTACCTACAATGAGCAGTTCTTC	CASSSGTATYNEQFF
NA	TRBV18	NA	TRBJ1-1	TGTGCCAGCAGGGGACTGCCGAACACTGAAGCTTTCTTT	CASRGLPNTEAFF
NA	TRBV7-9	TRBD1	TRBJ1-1	TGTGCCAGCAGCCCCCAACAGGGGCTGGACACTGAAGCTTTCTTT	CASSPQQGLDTEAFF
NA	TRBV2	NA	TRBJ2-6	TGTGCCAGCACGGGGCCCCGAGGGGCCAACGTCCTGACTTTC	CASTGPRGANVLTF
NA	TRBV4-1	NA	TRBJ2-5	TGCGCCAGCGGATCCAGCCCGAACGCAGAGACCCAGTACTTC	CASGSSPNAETQYF
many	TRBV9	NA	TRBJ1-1	TGTGCCAGCAGCGCCATACCGACAGGACTTAACACTGAAGCTTTCTTT	CASSAIPTGLNTEAFF
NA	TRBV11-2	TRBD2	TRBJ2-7	TGTGCCAGCAGCTCCATAGCGGGTTCCTCCTACGAGCAGTACTTC	CASSSIAGSSYEQYF
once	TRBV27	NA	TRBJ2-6	TGTGCCAGCAGTTCCAGACAGGCTGGGGCCAACGTCCTGACTTTC	CASSSRQAGANVLTF
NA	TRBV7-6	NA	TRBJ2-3	TGTGCCAGCAGCTTAGCGGCAGACGGCACAGATACGCAGTATTTT	CASSLAADGTDTQYF
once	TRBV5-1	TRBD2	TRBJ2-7	TGCGCCAGCAGCTTGGTGGCTAGCGGGATAGGCGAGCAGTACTTC	CASSLVASGIGEQYF
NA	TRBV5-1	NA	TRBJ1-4	TGCGCCAGCAGCTTGGCACAGGGAGGTTATGAAAAACTGTTTTTT	CASSLAQGGYEKLFF
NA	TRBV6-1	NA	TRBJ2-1	TGTGCCAGCAGTGAAGCAAGAGCCTCCTACAATGAGCAGTTCTTC	CASSEARASYNEQFF
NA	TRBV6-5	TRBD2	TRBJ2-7	TGTGCCAGCAGTGGGCCGGCGAGCGGGAGCTACGAGCAGTACTTC	CASSGPASGSYEQYF
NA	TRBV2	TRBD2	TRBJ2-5	TGTGCCAGCAGTGCCCAACTAGCGGGAGTGGAGACCCAGTACTTC	CASSAQLAGVETQYF
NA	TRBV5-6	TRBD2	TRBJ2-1	TGTGCCAGCAAAACTAGCGGGAATGAGCAGTTCTTC	CASKTSGNEQFF
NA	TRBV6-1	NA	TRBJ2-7	TGTGCCAGCAGCGTGGACAGCTACGAGCAGTACTTC	CASSVDSYEQYF
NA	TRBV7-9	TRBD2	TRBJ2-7	TGTGCCAGCAGCTTAGCGAAGGTAGCGGGAGGCCACGAGCAGTACTTC	CASSLAKVAGGHEQYF